This is a list of T cell receptor beta chains from one sample in a study of T cell responses to AZD1222 COVID-19 vaccine. Repertoires were generated with immunoSEQ multiplex PCR, while TCRdb's copy carries only in-frame clones and drops some. The sample carries more than 85,000 clones, around 80% recorded once. The source material was peripheral blood, sampled on day 0 of AZD1222 vaccination. The receptors shown here come from an adult in good health. Both conserved end residues are part of each CDR3. Each record gives: J gene, V gene, D gene, CDR3 length, clone size, CDR3 protein, CDR3 DNA. D genes are given only for firm matches. Size is stated for part of the rows, as once, few or many counts, or as a class when the clone is expanded.

TRBJ1-1,TRBV4-1,NA,14,NA,CASSQERSEPEAFF,TGCGCCAGCAGCCAAGAACGTTCAGAACCTGAAGCTTTCTTT
TRBJ2-7,TRBV19,TRBD1,14,NA,CASSAGTGPYEQYF,TGTGCCAGTAGTGCCGGGACAGGGCCCTACGAGCAGTACTTC
TRBJ2-5,TRBV2,NA,13,once,CASSRDRQETQYF,TGTGCCAGCAGTAGGGACCGCCAAGAGACCCAGTACTTC
TRBJ2-5,TRBV7-2,TRBD2,15,once,CASSLVRGGAETQYF,TGTGCCAGCAGCTTAGTTCGCGGGGGGGCCGAGACCCAGTACTTC
TRBJ1-2,TRBV5-1,TRBD1,14,NA,CASSLGQGLYGYTF,TGCGCCAGCAGCTTGGGACAGGGACTCTATGGCTACACCTTC
TRBJ1-1,TRBV6-5,NA,13,NA,CASSYSRNTEAFF,TGTGCCAGCAGTTATTCGAGGAACACTGAAGCTTTCTTT
TRBJ2-1,TRBV19,TRBD1,16,NA,CASSPVGQGSYNEQFF,TGTGCCAGTAGTCCGGTGGGACAGGGGTCCTACAATGAGCAGTTCTTC
TRBJ2-1,TRBV6-4,TRBD1,14,NA,CASSETGQFNEQFF,TGTGCCAGCAGTGAGACAGGGCAGTTCAATGAGCAGTTCTTC
TRBJ2-3,TRBV7-9,NA,13,NA,CASSLDNRDTQYF,TGTGCCAGCAGCTTAGATAATAGAGATACGCAGTATTTT
TRBJ1-2,TRBV7-9,TRBD1,13,few,CASSFGTGDGYTF,TGTGCCAGCAGCTTTGGGACAGGTGATGGCTACACCTTC
TRBJ2-7,TRBV6-5,NA,15,NA,CASSPGTHISYEQYF,TGTGCCAGCAGCCCCGGGACGCATATCTCCTACGAGCAGTACTTC
TRBJ2-6,TRBV27,NA,15,NA,CASSFEGSGANVLTF,TGTGCCAGCAGTTTCGAGGGCTCTGGGGCCAACGTCCTGACTTTC
TRBJ2-3,TRBV18,NA,12,NA,CASRLESDTQYF,TGTGCCAGTAGATTAGAATCAGATACGCAGTATTTT